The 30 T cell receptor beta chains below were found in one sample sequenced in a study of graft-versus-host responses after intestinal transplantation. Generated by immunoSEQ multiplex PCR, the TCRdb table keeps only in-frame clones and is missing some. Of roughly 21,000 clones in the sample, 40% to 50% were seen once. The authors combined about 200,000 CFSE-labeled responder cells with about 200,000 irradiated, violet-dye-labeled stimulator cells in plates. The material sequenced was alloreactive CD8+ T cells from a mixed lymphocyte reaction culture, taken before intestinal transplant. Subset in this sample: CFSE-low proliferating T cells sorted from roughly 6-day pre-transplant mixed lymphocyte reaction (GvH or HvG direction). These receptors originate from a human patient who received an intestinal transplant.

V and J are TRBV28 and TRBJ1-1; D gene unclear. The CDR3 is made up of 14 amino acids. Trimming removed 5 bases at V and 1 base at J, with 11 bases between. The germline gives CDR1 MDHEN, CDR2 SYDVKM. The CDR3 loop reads CASSPWAPNTEAFF. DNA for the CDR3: TGTGCCAGCAGTCCCTGGGCCCCGAACACTGAAGCTTTCTTT.

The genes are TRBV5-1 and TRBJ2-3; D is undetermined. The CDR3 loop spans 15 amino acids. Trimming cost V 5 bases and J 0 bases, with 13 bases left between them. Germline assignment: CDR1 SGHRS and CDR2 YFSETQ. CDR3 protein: CASSSLAASTDTQYF. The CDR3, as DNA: TGCGCCAGCAGTTCTCTCGCAGCTAGCACAGATACGCAGTATTTT.

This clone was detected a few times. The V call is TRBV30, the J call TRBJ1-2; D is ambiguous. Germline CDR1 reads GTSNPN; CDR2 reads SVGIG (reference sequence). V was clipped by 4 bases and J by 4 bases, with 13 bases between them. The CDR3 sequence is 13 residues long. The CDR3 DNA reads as TGTGCCTGGACCGGGGTGGTGCTCTATGGCTACACCTTC. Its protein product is CAWTGVVLYGYTF.

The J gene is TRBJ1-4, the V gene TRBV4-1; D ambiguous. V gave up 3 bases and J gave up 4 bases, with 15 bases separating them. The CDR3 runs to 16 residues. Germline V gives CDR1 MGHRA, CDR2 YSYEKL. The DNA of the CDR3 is TGCGCCAGCAGCCAGGGGTGGGGAGGGAATAATGAAAAACTGTTTTTT. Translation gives CASSQGWGGNNEKLFF.

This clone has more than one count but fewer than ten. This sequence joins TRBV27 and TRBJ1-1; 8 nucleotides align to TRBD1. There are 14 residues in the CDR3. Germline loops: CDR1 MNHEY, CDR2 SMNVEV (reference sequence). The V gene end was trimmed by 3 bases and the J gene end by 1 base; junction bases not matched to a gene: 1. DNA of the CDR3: TGTGCCAGCAGTTTTACAGGGGGGAACACTGAAGCTTTCTTT. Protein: CASSFTGGNTEAFF.

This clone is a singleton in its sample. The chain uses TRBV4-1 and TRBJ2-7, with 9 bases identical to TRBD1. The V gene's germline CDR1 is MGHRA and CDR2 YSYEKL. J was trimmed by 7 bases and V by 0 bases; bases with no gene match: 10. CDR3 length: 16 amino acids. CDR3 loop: CASSQDRNRGHGEQYF. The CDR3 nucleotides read TGCGCCAGCAGCCAAGATAGAAACAGGGGGCATGGTGAGCAGTACTTC.

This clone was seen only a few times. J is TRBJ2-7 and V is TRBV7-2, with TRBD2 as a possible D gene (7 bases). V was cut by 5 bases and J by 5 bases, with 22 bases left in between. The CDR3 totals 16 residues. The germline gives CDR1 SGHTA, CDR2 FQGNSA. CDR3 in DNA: TGTGCCAGCAGCCTCACTACAGGGAGGGGGGGAGACGAGCAGTACTTC. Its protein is CASSLTTGRGGDEQYF.

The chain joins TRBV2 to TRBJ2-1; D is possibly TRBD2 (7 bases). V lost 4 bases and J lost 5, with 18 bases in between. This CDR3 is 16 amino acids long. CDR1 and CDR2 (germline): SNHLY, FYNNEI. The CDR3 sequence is CASSGRGASKDNEQFF. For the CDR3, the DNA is TGTGCCAGCAGTGGTCGGGGGGCCAGTAAAGACAATGAGCAGTTCTTC.

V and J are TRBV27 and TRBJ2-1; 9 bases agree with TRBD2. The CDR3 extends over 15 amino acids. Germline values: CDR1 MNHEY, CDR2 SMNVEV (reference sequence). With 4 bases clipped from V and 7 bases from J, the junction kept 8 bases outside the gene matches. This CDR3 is CASSSSLAGSNEQFF. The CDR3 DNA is TGTGCCAGCAGTTCCTCGCTAGCGGGGAGTAATGAGCAGTTCTTC.

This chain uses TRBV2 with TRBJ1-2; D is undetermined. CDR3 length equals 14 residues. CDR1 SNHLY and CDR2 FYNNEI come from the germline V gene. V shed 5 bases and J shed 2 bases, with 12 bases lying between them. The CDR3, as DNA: TGTGCCAGCAGTAACCGACGGGTCAACTATGGCTACACCTTC. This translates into CASSNRRVNYGYTF. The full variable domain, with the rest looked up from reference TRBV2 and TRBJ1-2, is EPEVTQTPSHQVTQMGQEVILRCVPISNHLYFYWYRQILGQKVEFLVSFYNNEISEKSEIFDDQFSVERPDGSNFTLKIRSTKLEDSAMYFCASSNRRVNYGYTFGSGTRLTVV.

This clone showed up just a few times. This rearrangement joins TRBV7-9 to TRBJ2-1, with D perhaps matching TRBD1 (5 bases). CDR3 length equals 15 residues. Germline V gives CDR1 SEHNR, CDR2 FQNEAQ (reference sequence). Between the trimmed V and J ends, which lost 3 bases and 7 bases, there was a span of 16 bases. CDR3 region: CASSFWQGPGNEQFF. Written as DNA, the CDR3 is TGTGCCAGCAGCTTTTGGCAGGGCCCAGGGAATGAGCAGTTCTTC.

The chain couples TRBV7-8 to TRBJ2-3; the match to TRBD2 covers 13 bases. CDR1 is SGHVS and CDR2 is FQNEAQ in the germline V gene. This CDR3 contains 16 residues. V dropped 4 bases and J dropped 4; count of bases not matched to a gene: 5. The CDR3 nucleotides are TGTGCCAGCAGCTACTGGACTAGCGGGAGAGCAGATACGCAGTATTTT. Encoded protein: CASSYWTSGRADTQYF.

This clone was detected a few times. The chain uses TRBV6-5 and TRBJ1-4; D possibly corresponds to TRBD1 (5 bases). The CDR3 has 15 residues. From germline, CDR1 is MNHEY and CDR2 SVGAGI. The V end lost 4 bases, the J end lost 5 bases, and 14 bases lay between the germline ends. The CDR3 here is CASSWARGPNEKLFF. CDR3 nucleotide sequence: TGTGCCAGCAGTTGGGCGCGGGGACCCAATGAAAAACTGTTTTTT.

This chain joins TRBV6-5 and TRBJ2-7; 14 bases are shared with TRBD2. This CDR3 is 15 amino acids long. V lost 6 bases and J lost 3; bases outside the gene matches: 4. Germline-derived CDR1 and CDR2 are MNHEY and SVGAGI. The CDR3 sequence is CASSLTSGRGYEQYF. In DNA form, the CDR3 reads TGTGCCAGCAGCCTGACTAGCGGGAGGGGCTACGAGCAGTACTTC.

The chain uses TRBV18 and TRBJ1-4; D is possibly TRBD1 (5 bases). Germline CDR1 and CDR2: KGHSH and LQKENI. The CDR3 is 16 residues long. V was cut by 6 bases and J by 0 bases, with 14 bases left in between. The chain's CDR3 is CASSPGTYATNEKLFF. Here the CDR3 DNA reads TGTGCCAGCTCCCCTGGGACGTATGCAACTAATGAAAAACTGTTTTTT. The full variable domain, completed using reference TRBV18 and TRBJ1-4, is NAGVMQNPRHLVRRRGQEARLRCSPMKGHSHVYWYRQLPEEGLKFMVYLQKENIIDESGMPKERFSAEFPKEGPSILRIQQVVRGDSAAYFCASSPGTYATNEKLFFGSGTQLSVL.

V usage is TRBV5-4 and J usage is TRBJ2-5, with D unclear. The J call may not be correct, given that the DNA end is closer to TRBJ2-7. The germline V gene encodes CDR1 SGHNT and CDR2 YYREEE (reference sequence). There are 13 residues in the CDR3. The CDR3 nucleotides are TGTGCCAGCAGCTTGGGCCCAGCACGCGAGCAGTACTTC. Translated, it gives CASSLGPAREQYF.

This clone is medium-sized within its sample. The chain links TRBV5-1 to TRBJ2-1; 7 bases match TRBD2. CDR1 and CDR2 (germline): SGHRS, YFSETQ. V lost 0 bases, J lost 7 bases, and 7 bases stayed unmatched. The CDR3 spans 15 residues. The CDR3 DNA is TGCGCCAGCAGCTTGGAGGAAACCGGGGGGAATGAGCAGTTCTTC. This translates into CASSLEETGGNEQFF. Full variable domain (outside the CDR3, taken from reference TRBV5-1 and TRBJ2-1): KAGVTQTPRYLIKTRGQQVTLSCSPISGHRSVSWYQQTPGQGLQFLFEYFSETQRNKGNFPGRFSGRQFSNSRSEMNVSTLELGDSALYLCASSLEETGGNEQFFGPGTRLTVL.

CDR3 loop: CASSKGNHHRPKSSGNTIYF. In DNA, the CDR3 is TGTGCCAGCAGCAAAGGCAACCACCACCGACCGAAGAGCTCTGGAAACACCATATATTTT. The chain carries TRBV21-1 and TRBJ1-3. TRBV21-1 is classified as a pseudogene. The CDR3 spans 20 residues.

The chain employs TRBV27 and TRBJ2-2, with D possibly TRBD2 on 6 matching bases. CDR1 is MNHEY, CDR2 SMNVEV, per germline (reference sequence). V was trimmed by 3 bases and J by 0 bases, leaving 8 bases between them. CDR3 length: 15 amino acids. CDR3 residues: CASSFGGANTGELFF. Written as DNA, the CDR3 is TGTGCCAGCAGTTTCGGCGGGGCGAACACCGGGGAGCTGTTTTTT.

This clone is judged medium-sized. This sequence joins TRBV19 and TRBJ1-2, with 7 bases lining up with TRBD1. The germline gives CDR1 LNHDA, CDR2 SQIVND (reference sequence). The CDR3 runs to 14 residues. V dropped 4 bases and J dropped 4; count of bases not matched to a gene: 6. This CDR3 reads CASSTPQGPYGYTF. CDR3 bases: TGTGCCAGTAGTACGCCACAGGGGCCCTATGGCTACACCTTC. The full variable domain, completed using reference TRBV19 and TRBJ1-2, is DGGITQSPKYLFRKEGQNVTLSCEQNLNHDAMYWYRQDPGQGLRLIYYSQIVNDFQKGDIAEGYSVSREKKESFPLTVTSAQKNPTAFYLCASSTPQGPYGYTFGSGTRLTVV.

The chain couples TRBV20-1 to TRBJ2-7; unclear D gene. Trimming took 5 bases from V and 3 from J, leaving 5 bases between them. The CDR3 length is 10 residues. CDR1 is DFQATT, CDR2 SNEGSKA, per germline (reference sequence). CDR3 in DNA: TGCAGTGCTCTGGACTACGAGCAGTACTTC. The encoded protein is CSALDYEQYF.

CDR3 protein: CASSRDHTDTQYF. The DNA for the CDR3 is TGTGCCAGCAGCCGGGACCACACAGATACGCAGTATTTT. The chain recombines TRBV2 with TRBJ2-3; D assignment may be TRBD1 or TRBD2 (5 bases each). The germline V gene has CDR1 SNHLY and CDR2 FYNNEI. The CDR3 is 13 amino acids. V was trimmed by 6 bases and J by 2 bases, leaving 9 bases between them.

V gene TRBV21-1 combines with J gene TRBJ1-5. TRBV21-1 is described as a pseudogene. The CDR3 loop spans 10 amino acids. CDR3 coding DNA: TGTGCCAGCAGTATAAAGCCCCAGCATTTT. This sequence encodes CASSIKPQHF.

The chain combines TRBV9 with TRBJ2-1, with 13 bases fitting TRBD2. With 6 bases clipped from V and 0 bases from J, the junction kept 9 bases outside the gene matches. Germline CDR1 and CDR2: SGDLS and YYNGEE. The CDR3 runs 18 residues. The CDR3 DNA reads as TGTGCCAGCACCACTAGCGGGAGGGACTTGAGCTCCTACAATGAGCAGTTCTTC. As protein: CASTTSGRDLSSYNEQFF.

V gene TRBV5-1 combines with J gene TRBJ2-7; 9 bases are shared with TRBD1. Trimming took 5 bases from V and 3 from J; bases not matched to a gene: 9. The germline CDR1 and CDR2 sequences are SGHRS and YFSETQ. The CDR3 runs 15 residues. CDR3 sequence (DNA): TGCGCCAGCAGACCGGGACAGGGACCCCTCTACGAGCAGTACTTC. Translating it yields CASRPGQGPLYEQYF.

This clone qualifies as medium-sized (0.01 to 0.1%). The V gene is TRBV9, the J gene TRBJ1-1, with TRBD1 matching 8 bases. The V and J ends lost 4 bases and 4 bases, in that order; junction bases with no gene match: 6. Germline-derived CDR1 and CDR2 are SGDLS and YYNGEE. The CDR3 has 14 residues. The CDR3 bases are TGTGCCAGCAGCCTAGGACAGGGCGGCACTGAAGCTTTCTTT. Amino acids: CASSLGQGGTEAFF. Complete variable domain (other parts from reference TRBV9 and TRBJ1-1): DSGVTQTPKHLITATGQRVTLRCSPRSGDLSVYWYQQSLDQGLQFLIQYYNGEERAKGNILERFSAQQFPDLHSELNLSSLELGDSALYFCASSLGQGGTEAFFGQGTRLTVV.

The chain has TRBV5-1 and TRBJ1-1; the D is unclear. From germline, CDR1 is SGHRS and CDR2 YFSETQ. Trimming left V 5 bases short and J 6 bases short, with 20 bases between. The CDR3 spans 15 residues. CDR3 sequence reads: CASSRTSAGYSEAFF. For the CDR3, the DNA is TGCGCCAGCAGTCGGACCAGCGCTGGGTACTCTGAAGCTTTCTTT.

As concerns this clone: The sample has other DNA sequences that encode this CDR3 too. In nucleotides, the CDR3 is TGTGCCAGCAGTTTATTGTACGAGCAGTACTTC. This encodes CASSLLYEQYF. V and J are TRBV28 and TRBJ2-7; D call uncertain. The CDR3 totals 11 residues. Deletions cut 1 base from V and 4 bases from J, with 2 bases between. Looked up from germline, CDR1 is MDHEN and CDR2 is SYDVKM.

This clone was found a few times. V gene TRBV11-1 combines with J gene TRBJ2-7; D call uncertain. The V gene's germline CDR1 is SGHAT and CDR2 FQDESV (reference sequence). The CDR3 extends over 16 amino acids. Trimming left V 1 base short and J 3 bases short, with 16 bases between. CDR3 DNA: TGTGCCAGCAGCTTAGAAAGGGTTCCAGAGTACTACGAGCAGTACTTC. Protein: CASSLERVPEYYEQYF. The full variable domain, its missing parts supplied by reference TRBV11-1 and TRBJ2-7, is EAEVAQSPRYKITEKSQAVAFWCDPISGHATLYWYRQILGQGPELLVQFQDESVVDDSQLPKDRFSAERLKGVDSTLKIQPAELGDSAMYLCASSLERVPEYYEQYFGPGTRLTVT.

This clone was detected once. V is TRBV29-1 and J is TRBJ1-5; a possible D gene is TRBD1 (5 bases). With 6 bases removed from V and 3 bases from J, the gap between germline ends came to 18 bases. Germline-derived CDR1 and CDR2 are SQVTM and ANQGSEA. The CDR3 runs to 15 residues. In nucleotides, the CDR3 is TGCAGCGTGACGATAACCGACAGCGCCAATCAGCCCCAGCATTTT. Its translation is CSVTITDSANQPQHF.